A selection of T cell receptor beta chains follows, all from one sample in a study of T cell responses to AZD1222 COVID-19 vaccine. Profiling relied on immunoSEQ multiplex PCR, and the TCRdb table lists in-frame clones only, not all of them. The sample lists about 260,000 clones; 85% to 95% were seen once. The specimen was peripheral blood, collected on day 0 of AZD1222 vaccination. These receptors originate from an adult in good health. The CDR3 runs from the conserved cysteine through the conserved F or W. The order of the fields is clone size, J gene, D gene, V gene, CDR3 DNA, CDR3 protein. D genes are given only for firm matches. For some rows the clone size is stated as once, few or many, or as a class when expanded; others skip it.

clone_size: .
j_call: TRBJ2-1
d_call: TRBD2
v_call: TRBV30
cdr3_nt: TGTGCCTGGAGTGCCAGCGGGACCTACAATGAGCAGTTCTTC
cdr3_aa: CAWSASGTYNEQFF

clone_size: once
j_call: TRBJ2-5
d_call: .
v_call: TRBV6-1
cdr3_nt: TGTGCCAGCAGTGAACTACCGCCGGGGCAGGTGCAAGAGACCCAGTACTTC
cdr3_aa: CASSELPPGQVQETQYF

clone_size: .
j_call: TRBJ1-2
d_call: .
v_call: TRBV19
cdr3_nt: TGTGCCAGTAGTCTCTTGGGGGGCTATGGCTACACCTTC
cdr3_aa: CASSLLGGYGYTF

clone_size: .
j_call: TRBJ2-3
d_call: .
v_call: TRBV9
cdr3_nt: TGTGCCAGCAGACCGGGATGGGGCACAGATACGCAGTATTTT
cdr3_aa: CASRPGWGTDTQYF

clone_size: .
j_call: TRBJ1-1
d_call: .
v_call: TRBV27
cdr3_nt: TGTGCCAGCAGTTTATTACCCTCTATAGGGATGAACACTGAAGCTTTCTTT
cdr3_aa: CASSLLPSIGMNTEAFF

clone_size: .
j_call: TRBJ1-1
d_call: TRBD1
v_call: TRBV2
cdr3_nt: TGTGCCAGCAGTCTAGCCTGGACAGGGGGAACTGAAGCTTTCTTT
cdr3_aa: CASSLAWTGGTEAFF

clone_size: .
j_call: TRBJ1-3
d_call: .
v_call: TRBV2
cdr3_nt: TGTGCCAGCGGGGGAGCAGGGATAAACACCATATATTTT
cdr3_aa: CASGGAGINTIYF

clone_size: .
j_call: TRBJ2-7
d_call: .
v_call: TRBV7-2
cdr3_nt: TGTGCCAGCAGCTTAGCGAGGGCAGGGGACGAGCAGTACTTC
cdr3_aa: CASSLARAGDEQYF

clone_size: .
j_call: TRBJ1-2
d_call: .
v_call: TRBV15
cdr3_nt: TGTGCCACCAGCAGAGATCGTGGTGGCTACACCTTC
cdr3_aa: CATSRDRGGYTF

clone_size: .
j_call: TRBJ2-7
d_call: .
v_call: TRBV7-9
cdr3_nt: TGTGCCAGCAGCTTATTCCCCCCGGAGGGCTGGGGGTTCTACGAGCAGTACTTC
cdr3_aa: CASSLFPPEGWGFYEQYF

clone_size: .
j_call: TRBJ1-4
d_call: .
v_call: TRBV5-1
cdr3_nt: TGCGCCAGCAGCTTGGCCGGGACCGGGGGCGAAAAACTGTTTTTT
cdr3_aa: CASSLAGTGGEKLFF

clone_size: .
j_call: TRBJ2-3
d_call: .
v_call: TRBV28
cdr3_nt: TGTGCCAGCAGTCGACTAGGTCGGACGCAGTATTTT
cdr3_aa: CASSRLGRTQYF